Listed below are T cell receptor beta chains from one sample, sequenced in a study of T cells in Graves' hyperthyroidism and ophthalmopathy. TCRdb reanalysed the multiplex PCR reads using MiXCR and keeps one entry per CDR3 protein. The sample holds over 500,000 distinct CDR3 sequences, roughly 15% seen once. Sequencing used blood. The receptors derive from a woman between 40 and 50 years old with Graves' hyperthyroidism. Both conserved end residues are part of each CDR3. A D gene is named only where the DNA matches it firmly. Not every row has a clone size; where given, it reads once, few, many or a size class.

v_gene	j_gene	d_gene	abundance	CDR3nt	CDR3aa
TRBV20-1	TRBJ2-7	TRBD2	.	TGCAGTGCTAACTCTTTGGGGCTAGCGGGGTCCTACGAGCAGTACTTC	CSANSLGLAGSYEQYF
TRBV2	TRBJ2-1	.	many	TGTGCCAGCAGTGGTTCAGAAGCCTACAATGAGCAGTTCTTC	CASSGSEAYNEQFF
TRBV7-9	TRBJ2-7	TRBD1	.	TGTGCCAGCAGCTCCCCCCGGACAGGGGGCCACGAGCAGTACTTC	CASSSPRTGGHEQYF
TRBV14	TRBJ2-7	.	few	TGTGCCAGCAGCCAGGCTCAGAGGGAGCAGTACTTC	CASSQAQREQYF
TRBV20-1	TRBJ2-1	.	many	TGCAGTGCTAGAGATCAGTCTCGGAGCTCCTACAATGAGCAGTTCTTC	CSARDQSRSSYNEQFF
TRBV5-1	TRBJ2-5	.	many	TGCGCCAGCAGCTTGGAGCCTTCAGAAAGAGAGACCCAGTACTTC	CASSLEPSERETQYF
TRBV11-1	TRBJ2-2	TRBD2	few	TGTGCCAGCAGCCCCCGGGTAGCGGGAGGTTTGTACACCGGGGAGCTGTTTTTT	CASSPRVAGGLYTGELFF
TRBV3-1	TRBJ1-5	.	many	TGTGCCAGCAGCCAAGATCGACAGACGGGACATCAGCCCCAGCATTTT	CASSQDRQTGHQPQHF
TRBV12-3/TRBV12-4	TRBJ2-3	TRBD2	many	TGTGCCAGCAGCAGCCTAGCGGGAGTGGTAGATACGCAGTATTTT	CASSSLAGVVDTQYF
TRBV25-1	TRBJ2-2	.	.	TGTGCCAGCAGTGAGGAGGGGAGGACCGGGGAGCTGTTTTTT	CASSEEGRTGELFF
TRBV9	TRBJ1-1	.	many	TGTGCCAGCAGCGGCAGCATAACTGAAGCTTTCTTT	CASSGSITEAFF
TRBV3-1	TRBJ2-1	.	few	TGTGCCAGCAGCCCGGCTGGGCGCGGTCCGCAGTTCTTC	CASSPAGRGPQFF
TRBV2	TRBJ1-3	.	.	TGTGCCAGCAGTGAAACAGGGCCTGGAAACACCATATATTTT	CASSETGPGNTIYF
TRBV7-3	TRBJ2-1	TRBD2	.	TGTGCCAGCAGCTTAATAGCGGGAGGCTTGAATGAGCAGTTCTTC	CASSLIAGGLNEQFF
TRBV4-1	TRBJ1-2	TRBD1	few	TGCGCCAGCAGCCAAGAAGGTCACGGGACAGTCTATGGCTACACCTTC	CASSQEGHGTVYGYTF
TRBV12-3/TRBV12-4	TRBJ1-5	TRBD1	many	TGTGCCAGCAGTTTTGGGGACAGGGTTGGCAATCAGCCCCAGCATTTT	CASSFGDRVGNQPQHF
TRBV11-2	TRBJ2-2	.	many	TGTGCCAGCACCCTACTTGGCGGGGAGCTGTTTTTT	CASTLLGGELFF
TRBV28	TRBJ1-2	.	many	TGTGCCAGCAGTGTATCGGACGGCTACACCTTC	CASSVSDGYTF
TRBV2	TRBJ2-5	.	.	TGTGCCAGCAGTGAATTCGGTAGGGACCAAGAGACCCAGTACTTC	CASSEFGRDQETQYF
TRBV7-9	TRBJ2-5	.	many	TGTGCCAGCAGCCAAGGCCCAGCGTACCAAGAGACCCAGTACTTC	CASSQGPAYQETQYF
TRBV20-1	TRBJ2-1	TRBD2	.	TGCAGTGCTTCTACTAGCGGGAGGGCCAATGAGCAGTTCTTC	CSASTSGRANEQFF
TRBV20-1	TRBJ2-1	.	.	TGCAGTGCTTACGAGAGAGATTGGGCCGCGAGCTCCTACAATGAGCAGTTCTTC	CSAYERDWAASSYNEQFF
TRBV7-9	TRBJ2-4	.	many	TGTGCCAGCAGCTCCACCGGGTCCAAAGGGGACATTCAGTACTTC	CASSSTGSKGDIQYF
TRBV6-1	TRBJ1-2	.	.	TGTGCCTGCGCTACGGGCCTAAATGCGGTTGGCTACACCTTC	CACATGLNAVGYTF
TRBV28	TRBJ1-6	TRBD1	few	TGTGCCAGCATTCCGGGACAGCAGAATTCACCCCTCCACTTT	CASIPGQQNSPLHF
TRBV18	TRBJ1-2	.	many	TGTGCCAGCTCACCAAGGCAGGACGGCTACACCTTC	CASSPRQDGYTF
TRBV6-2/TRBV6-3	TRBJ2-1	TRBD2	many	TGTGCCAGCAGTGATATGGGACTAGCGGGAACGAAGGGTTACAATGAGCAGTTCTTC	CASSDMGLAGTKGYNEQFF
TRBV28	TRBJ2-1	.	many	TGTGCCAGCAGTTTGCGACCGAATGAGCAGTTCTTC	CASSLRPNEQFF
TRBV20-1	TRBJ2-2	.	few	TGCAGTGCTAGGGAGGGACGGCAGCTTAACACCGGGGAGCTGTTTTTT	CSAREGRQLNTGELFF
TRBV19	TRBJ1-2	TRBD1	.	TGTGCCAGTACCCCGACAGGGAACTATGGCTACACCTTC	CASTPTGNYGYTF
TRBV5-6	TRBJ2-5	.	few	TGTGCCAGCTCCGGCGGGGTAGGGCCGTTGGAGACCCAGTACTTC	CASSGGVGPLETQYF
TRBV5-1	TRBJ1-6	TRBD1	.	TGCGCCAGCAGCTTGGCCGGGACAGGGGAATCACCCCTCCACTTT	CASSLAGTGESPLHF
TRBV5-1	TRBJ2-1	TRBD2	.	TGCGCCAGCAGCTTATTAACTAGCGGGAGCGGGCAGTTCTTC	CASSLLTSGSGQFF
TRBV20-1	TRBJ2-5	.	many	TGCAGTGCCATTTACGGGGCTAGGGGAGGCAGTGAGACCCAGTACTTC	CSAIYGARGGSETQYF
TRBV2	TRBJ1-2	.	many	TGTGCCACCTTACCCGGGACCACGGACTATGGCTACACCTTC	CATLPGTTDYGYTF
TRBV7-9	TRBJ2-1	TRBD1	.	TGTGCCAGCAGCTTAGCGACGGGGACAGGGGGGAATGAGCAGTTCTTC	CASSLATGTGGNEQFF
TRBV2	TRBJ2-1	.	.	TGTGCCAGCAGTTACCAGCCCTACAATGAGCAGTTCTTC	CASSYQPYNEQFF
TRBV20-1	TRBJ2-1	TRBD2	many	TGCAGTGCTAGGTCCGGACTAGCGGGAGAGTTAAATGAGCAGTTCTTC	CSARSGLAGELNEQFF
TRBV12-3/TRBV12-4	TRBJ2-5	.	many	TGTGCCAGCAGTAAAGGACCAGAGCAAGAGACCCAGTACTTC	CASSKGPEQETQYF
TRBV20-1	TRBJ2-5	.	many	TGCAGTGCCCCGGACATATCGTACCAAGAGACCCAGTACTTC	CSAPDISYQETQYF
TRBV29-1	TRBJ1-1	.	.	TGCAGCGTTGAGACCGGGTCCGAAGCTTTCTTT	CSVETGSEAFF
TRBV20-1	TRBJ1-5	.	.	TGCAGTGCTAGCGAGGGTTTGCAGCCCCAGCATTTT	CSASEGLQPQHF
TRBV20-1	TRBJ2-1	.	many	TGCAGTGCCAGCAGAAACAATGAGCAGTTCTTC	CSASRNNEQFF
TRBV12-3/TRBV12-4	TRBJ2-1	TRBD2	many	TGTGCCAGCAGTGTCTCTCCCGGGACTAGCGGGAGAGAGGGGTCGGTAGCTGAGCAGTTCTTC	CASSVSPGTSGREGSVAEQFF
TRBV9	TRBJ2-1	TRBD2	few	TGTGCCAGCAGCGTAGGGGGACTAGCGGGAGGTGGGAATGAGCAGTTCTTC	CASSVGGLAGGGNEQFF
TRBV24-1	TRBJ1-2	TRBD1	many	TGTGCCACCAGTGATGGACAGGGGGAAAATGGCTACACCTTC	CATSDGQGENGYTF